Following are 15 T cell receptor beta chains from one sample sequenced in a study of response to subunit inactivated influenza vaccine. Via MiXCR, TCRdb re-called the RT-PCR reads, giving one row per CDR3 protein. There are roughly 160,000 distinct CDR3 sequences in the sample; about a tenth occur only once, and under 15% lies in the top ten. Source: non-naive T cells sorted from PBMCs, taken roughly 45 days after vaccination. These TCRs come from a middle-aged man who received an inactivated influenza vaccine.

This clonotype has only a few counts. This sequence joins TRBV10-1 and TRBJ2-1; 11 bases are shared with TRBD1. The CDR3 is 16 residues long. With V trimmed by 3 bases and J by 3 bases, 4 bases remained unmatched. CDR1 WNHNN and CDR2 SYGVQD come from the germline V gene (reference sequence). The CDR3 DNA follows: TGCGCCAGCAGTGAAGCCGGGACAGGGGGCTACAATGAGCAGTTCTTC. Its translation: CASSEAGTGGYNEQFF.

This clonotype appeared many times. The chain links TRBV2 to TRBJ2-7; D might be TRBD1 (5 bases). The V end was cut by 7 bases, the J end by 7 bases, with 14 bases between. This CDR3 has 12 amino acids. CDR1 and CDR2 from the germline V gene are SNHLY and FYNNEI. CDR3 residues: CASILDTQEQYF. As DNA, the CDR3 is TGTGCCAGCATCTTGGACACCCAGGAGCAGTACTTC.

J is TRBJ1-2 and V is TRBV3-1; a possible D gene is TRBD1 (6 bases). This CDR3 has 13 amino acids. Trimming shortened V by 2 bases and J by 9 bases, and 13 bases separated the two germline ends. Germline CDR1 LGHDT, CDR2 YNNKEL (reference sequence). The CDR3 coding sequence is TGTGCCAGCAGCCAAATCCAGGGGAGCAGCTACACCTTC. Protein sequence: CASSQIQGSSYTF.

This clonotype occurred many times. The chain joins TRBV2 to TRBJ1-2; 10 bases map to TRBD1. The CDR3 totals 15 residues. V trimming: 6 bases; J trimming: 2 bases; junction bases outside the gene matches: 6. Germline V CDR1 and CDR2: SNHLY, FYNNEI. This CDR3 reads CASRGTGDRNYGYTF. CDR3 nucleotide sequence: TGTGCCAGCAGGGGGACAGGGGACCGAAACTATGGCTACACCTTC. The full variable domain, in which reference TRBV2 and TRBJ1-2 provide the parts outside the CDR3, is EPEVTQTPSHQVTQMGQEVILRCVPISNHLYFYWYRQILGQKVEFLVSFYNNEISEKSEIFDDQFSVERPDGSNFTLKIRSTKLEDSAMYFCASRGTGDRNYGYTFGSGTRLTVV.

This clonotype was found a few times. In nucleotides, the CDR3 is TGCGCCAGCAGTGAGTCCAGGGGGTCAGCCTACGAGCAGTACTTC. Translated: CASSESRGSAYEQYF. The chain joins TRBV10-2 to TRBJ2-7, with 7 positions matching TRBD1. After removal of 0 bases from V and 2 bases from J, the junction contained 4 bases not matched to a gene. The germline V gene encodes CDR1 WSHSY and CDR2 SAAADI. The CDR3 loop spans 15 amino acids.

The rearrangement joins TRBV5-1 to TRBJ2-1; D is unclear. Between the trimmed V and J ends, which lost 4 bases and 5 bases, there was a span of 10 bases. This CDR3 is 13 amino acids long. Looked up from germline, CDR1 is SGHRS and CDR2 is YFSETQ. In nucleotides, the CDR3 is TGCGCCAGCAGCCCGCTGTTCGACAATGAGCAGTTCTTC. It yields the protein CASSPLFDNEQFF.

The chain carries TRBV9 and TRBJ2-1; TRBD1 might be the D (6 bases). This CDR3 is 12 amino acids long. Germline loops: CDR1 SGDLS, CDR2 YYNGEE. Trimming pared 4 bases from V and 13 bases from J, leaving 15 bases between. The CDR3 DNA reads TGTGCCAGCAGCCCCGAGGGGGTCGTACAGTTCTTC. Its protein is CASSPEGVVQFF.

The table lists this clonotype with a few counts. The J gene is TRBJ2-1, the V gene TRBV27; D possibly corresponds to TRBD2 (5 bases). V was pared by 6 bases and J by 11 bases, with 17 bases between. This CDR3 contains 13 residues. Per germline, CDR1 MNHEY and CDR2 SMNVEV (reference sequence). CDR3 region: CASRRTGDGKQFF. The CDR3 bases are TGTGCCAGCAGAAGAACTGGCGACGGGAAGCAGTTCTTC.

The chain has TRBV10-3 and TRBJ2-5; perhaps TRBD1 as D (6 bases). This CDR3 contains 14 residues. CDR1 and CDR2 (germline): ENHRY, SYGVKD. V was pared by 0 bases and J by 5 bases, with 10 bases between. CDR3 coding DNA: TGTGCCATCAGTGAGTCGGGGGCAGTCGAGACCCAGTACTTC. Residues: CAISESGAVETQYF.

This clonotype has ten or more counts. The CDR3 loop reads CASSLAGTSVVAQYF. CDR3 DNA sequence: TGTGCCAGCAGCTTAGCCGGGACTAGCGTTGTTGCCCAGTACTTC. The chain carries TRBV7-9 and TRBJ2-5; 10 bases match TRBD2. Trimming cost V 0 bases and J 9 bases; bases outside gene matches: 7. CDR1 SEHNR and CDR2 FQNEAQ come from the germline V gene (reference sequence). The CDR3 runs to 15 residues. Variable domain in full (rest from reference TRBV7-9 and TRBJ2-5): DTGVSQNPRHKITKRGQNVTFRCDPISEHNRLYWYRQTLGQGPEFLTYFQNEAQLEKSRLLSDRFSAERPKGSFSTLEIQRTEQGDSAMYLCASSLAGTSVVAQYFGPGTRLLVL.

The sample holds many counts of this clonotype. V and J are TRBV12-3 or TRBV12-4 and TRBJ1-4, with a possible D match to TRBD1 (5 bases). Trimming took off 7 bases at V and 8 bases at J, with 17 bases between the two ends. The CDR3 has 14 residues. The DNA for the CDR3 is TGTGCCAGCACCGGGACTCCCCTGGGCGAAAAACTGTTTTTT. It is translated as CASTGTPLGEKLFF.

This clonotype was seen many times. The chain has TRBV7-9 and TRBJ2-5; D is unclear. V lost 3 bases and J lost 5, with 4 bases in between. The germline gives CDR1 SEHNR, CDR2 FQNEAQ (reference sequence). This CDR3 spans 11 amino acids. CDR3 amino acids: CASSLDETQYF. CDR3 DNA sequence: TGTGCCAGCAGCTTGGACGAGACCCAGTACTTC.

The V and J genes are TRBV11-2 and TRBJ1-1; 7 nucleotides match TRBD1. CDR3 length: 16 amino acids. V was clipped by 4 bases and J by 5 bases; unmatched bases: 13. CDR1 and CDR2 (germline): SGHAT, FQNNGV. The CDR3 region has the DNA TGTGCCAGCAGCTCCCGGATGTTGGGACAGAGGACTGAAGCTTTCTTT. It is translated as CASSSRMLGQRTEAFF.

This sequence joins TRBV12-3 or TRBV12-4 and TRBJ2-7; the match to TRBD2 covers 8 bases. This CDR3 is built from 14 residues. Losses at the gene ends were 3 bases for V and 3 bases for J; bases not matched to a gene: 4. For the CDR3, the DNA is TGTGCCAGCAGTTTTGCCGGGACTAGCTACGAGCAGTACTTC. Amino acid sequence: CASSFAGTSYEQYF.

This chain uses TRBV28 with TRBJ2-7, with unresolved D. Germline CDR1 MDHEN, CDR2 SYDVKM. This CDR3 is built from 16 residues. V dropped 3 bases and J dropped 0 bases, with 15 bases sitting between them. CDR3 nucleotides: TGTGCCAGCAGTTTTCGGCGGTCGGAAAGCTCCTACGAGCAGTACTTC. Its protein product is CASSFRRSESSYEQYF.